The clone carrying this TCR beta chain appeared a single time. What it recognizes is unknown. The data originate from a study of Tregs in tolerant kidney transplant recipients. CDR3 length equals 15 residues. The germline V and J ends were trimmed by 6 bases and 2 bases, with 16 bases remaining between them. Looked up from germline, CDR1 is MNHEY and CDR2 is SMNVEV (reference sequence). Whole-study findings and limits: Tregs expanded with activated donor B cells seemed most donor-specific. The small number of patients limits these findings pending further validation.

Profiled with immunoSEQ multiplex PCR; TCRdb holds only in-frame clones, not every one. The top ten clones hold approximately 4.7% of a sample with approximately 60,000 clones, 80% to 90% of them seen once. The source is a human donor in good health. Material: CD4+ T cells from blood. This rearrangement joins TRBV27 to TRBJ2-5; D not resolved. CDR3 region: CASSPLRTAQETQYF. CDR3 nucleotides: TGTGCCAGCAGCCCGTTGCGGACGGCTCAAGAGACCCAGTACTTC.